This T cell receptor beta chain was sequenced in a study of shared clonotypes between healthy human individuals. Measured with immunoSEQ multiplex PCR; TCRdb has only the in-frame clones, and not every one. This sample has some 480,000 clones, with less than 80% found just once. Trimming stripped 3 bases from V and 6 bases from J, with 6 bases between. Per germline, CDR1 SGHAT and CDR2 FQNNGV. The CDR3 is 11 amino acids. This chain connects TRBV11-2 to TRBJ2-7; D unclear. This receptor was identified in a woman aged 40-49 years in good health. Some clones in this sample may be carry-over from other donors' samples. What was sequenced was PBMCs. This CDR3 reads CASSLSLEQYF. The CDR3 nucleotides are TGTGCCAGCAGCTTGTCCCTCGAGCAGTACTTC. Filled out from reference TRBV11-2 and TRBJ2-7, the complete variable domain reads EAGVAQSPRYKIIEKRQSVAFWCNPISGHATLYWYQQILGQGPKLLIQFQNNGVVDDSQLPKDRFSAERLKGVDSTLKIQPAKLEDSAVYLCASSLSLEQYFGPGTRLTVT.